Below, 23 T cell receptor beta chains from the same sample are listed, as sequenced in a study of response to subunit inactivated influenza vaccine. TCRdb called the RT-PCR reads again in MiXCR, with one record for every CDR3 protein. The table records hundreds of thousands of distinct CDR3 sequences, approximately 10% of them present only once. The sample consisted of PBMCs from blood, taken on the day of vaccination. These receptor sequences come from a man aged 50 to 60 who received an inactivated influenza vaccine.

This clonotype turned up a few times. The V call is TRBV10-3, the J call TRBJ2-1; D perhaps matches TRBD2 (6 bases). Germline lookup yields CDR1 ENHRY and CDR2 SYGVKD. This CDR3 region has 14 residues. Trimming pared 6 bases from V and 7 bases from J, leaving 16 bases between. CDR3 bases: TGTGCCATCAGCCGGGACTCTCCCAGAAATGAGCAGTTCTTC. Its protein is CAISRDSPRNEQFF.

This rearrangement joins TRBV28 to TRBJ2-7, with TRBD2 matching 10 bases. This CDR3 is built from 15 residues. The V gene end was trimmed by 4 bases and the J gene end by 3 bases; junction bases not matched to a gene: 6. The germline V gene encodes CDR1 MDHEN and CDR2 SYDVKM. CDR3 bases: TGTGCCAGCAGTTCCCTCCTAGCGGGAGACTACGAGCAGTACTTC. Protein: CASSSLLAGDYEQYF. Full variable domain (missing parts from reference TRBV28 and TRBJ2-7): DVKVTQSSRYLVKRTGEKVFLECVQDMDHENMFWYRQDPGLGLRLIYFSYDVKMKEKGDIPEGYSVSREKKERFSLILESASTNQTSMYLCASSSLLAGDYEQYFGPGTRLTVT.

The V and J genes are TRBV15 and TRBJ2-7; 11 nucleotides line up with TRBD2. V shed 0 bases, J shed 4 bases, and the junction held 5 bases outside the gene matches. This CDR3 has 16 residues. Germline V lookup: CDR1 LNHNV, CDR2 YYDKDF (reference sequence). CDR3 bases: TGTGCCACCAGCAGAGATCGGCTAGCGGGAGGATACGAGCAGTACTTC. This gives the protein CATSRDRLAGGYEQYF.

This clonotype has more than one count but fewer than ten. The chain employs TRBV24-1 and TRBJ2-3, with D maybe TRBD2 (5 bases). V was shortened by 7 bases and J by 4 bases, with 14 bases between the two germline ends. The CDR3 has 14 amino acids. Per the germline V gene, CDR1 is KGHDR and CDR2 is SFDVKD. CDR3 nucleotides: TGTGCCACCAGCATAAGAGGGTTTTCAGATACGCAGTATTTT. Translation gives CATSIRGFSDTQYF.

This clonotype appeared many times. V usage is TRBV12-3 or TRBV12-4 and J usage is TRBJ2-1; D perhaps matches TRBD1 (5 bases). CDR3 length: 16 amino acids. The V gene lost 6 bases and the J gene lost 0 bases, with 15 bases spanning the gap. The CDR3 DNA sequence: TGTGCCAGCAGATGGGGCAGGGCCAGCTCCTACAATGAGCAGTTCTTC. It encodes CASRWGRASSYNEQFF.

The chain employs TRBV7-9 and TRBJ2-7; 10 bases map to TRBD1. CDR3 length equals 14 residues. CDR1 is SEHNR, CDR2 FQNEAQ, per germline (reference sequence). V lost 5 bases and J lost 6; bases outside the gene matches: 7. The chain's CDR3 is CASSKPGQGIEQYF. DNA of the CDR3: TGTGCCAGCAGCAAACCGGGACAGGGGATCGAGCAGTACTTC.

The V call is TRBV4-2, the J call TRBJ1-2; D uncertain. The CDR3 extends over 15 amino acids. Between the trimmed V and J ends, which lost 0 bases and 4 bases, there was a span of 12 bases. Germline values: CDR1 LGHNA, CDR2 YNFKEQ. CDR3 protein: CASSQDLKGGYGYTF. DNA for the CDR3: TGTGCCAGCAGCCAAGATTTGAAGGGCGGCTATGGCTACACCTTC.

This clonotype came up many times. This sequence joins TRBV6-2 or TRBV6-3 and TRBJ2-1, with 8 positions matching TRBD2. V lost 6 bases and J lost 4; bases outside the gene matches: 17. The CDR3 totals 18 residues. CDR1 is MNHEY and CDR2 is SVGEGT in the germline V gene. The CDR3 protein is CASSNDGTGGRAYNEQFF. CDR3 DNA: TGTGCCAGCAGCAATGATGGTACGGGGGGGCGTGCTTACAATGAGCAGTTCTTC.

This clonotype was observed many times. V gene TRBV27 combines with J gene TRBJ2-1; weak D call: TRBD1 (5 bases). The V gene's germline CDR1 is MNHEY and CDR2 SMNVEV (reference sequence). CDR3 length: 13 amino acids. Trimming shortened V by 5 bases and J by 3 bases, and 8 bases separated the two germline ends. The CDR3 nucleotides are TGTGCCAGCAGTCCCGACAGCTACAATGAGCAGTTCTTC. This translates into CASSPDSYNEQFF.

This clonotype has only a few counts. The rearrangement links TRBV3-1 to TRBJ2-1; D uncertain. The CDR3 has 16 residues. Deletions cut 2 bases from V and 1 base from J, with 12 bases between. CDR1 and CDR2 (germline): LGHDT, YNNKEL (reference sequence). The CDR3 is CASSQPGSPSYNEQFF. The CDR3 DNA is TGTGCCAGCAGCCAACCTGGCTCACCTTCCTACAATGAGCAGTTCTTC.

The J gene is TRBJ2-6, the V gene TRBV19, with D possibly being TRBD1 (6 bases). V lost 7 bases, J lost 0 bases, and 16 bases lay in between. The CDR3 runs 17 residues. The germline V gene encodes CDR1 LNHDA and CDR2 SQIVND (reference sequence). This chain's CDR3 is CASIKTGVISGANVLTF. As DNA, the CDR3 is TGTGCCAGTATCAAGACAGGTGTAATCTCTGGGGCCAACGTCCTGACTTTC.

This clonotype has only a few counts. The rearrangement joins TRBV15 to TRBJ2-5, with 7 bases fitting TRBD2. The junction had 14 bases not matched to a gene; V was cut back by 8 bases and J by 5 bases. The CDR3 extends over 15 amino acids. Germline lookup yields CDR1 LNHNV and CDR2 YYDKDF (reference sequence). The CDR3 reads CATQGGAGSGETQYF. For the CDR3, the DNA is TGTGCCACCCAGGGAGGGGCAGGCTCGGGGGAGACCCAGTACTTC.

This clonotype has at least ten counts. V and J are TRBV12-3 or TRBV12-4 and TRBJ2-2, with D unclear. The V and J ends lost 3 bases and 4 bases respectively, with 9 bases between them. There are 14 residues in the CDR3. CDR3 nucleotide sequence: TGTGCCAGCAGTTTCTTGTCATCCACCGGGGAGCTGTTTTTT. Translation: CASSFLSSTGELFF.

This clonotype appeared a few times. The rearrangement joins TRBV5-6 to TRBJ1-1; D remains unclear. Trimming took 0 bases from V and 0 from J, leaving 9 bases between them. This CDR3 is 15 amino acids long. Germline loops: CDR1 SGHDT, CDR2 YYEEEE. The DNA for the CDR3 is TGTGCCAGCAGCTTGGCCGAGTGGCTGAACACTGAAGCTTTCTTT. Translating it yields CASSLAEWLNTEAFF.

This clonotype turned up a few times. The rearrangement links TRBV12-3 or TRBV12-4 to TRBJ2-1, with D possibly TRBD1 on 5 matching bases. V lost 5 bases, J lost 0 bases, and 17 bases lay in between. The CDR3 has 17 residues. The DNA for the CDR3 is TGTGCCAGCAGTCCCGACAGATTACACATCTCCTACAATGAGCAGTTCTTC. This codes for CASSPDRLHISYNEQFF.

This clonotype was seen more than once but under ten times. V is TRBV7-3 and J is TRBJ2-1; D call uncertain. The CDR3 length is 15 residues. Germline V CDR1 and CDR2: SGHTA, FQGTGA. Trimming took 1 base from V and 8 from J, leaving 15 bases between them. This chain's CDR3 is CASSLNPRRIDEQFF. The CDR3 DNA is TGTGCCAGCAGCTTAAACCCACGAAGAATCGATGAGCAGTTCTTC.

This clonotype was counted many times. CDR3: CATSDTGELGGGYTF. The CDR3 DNA reads as TGTGCCACCAGTGACACAGGAGAGCTGGGAGGCGGCTACACCTTC. The V gene is TRBV24-1, the J gene TRBJ1-2; D perhaps matches TRBD1 (5 bases). The CDR3 length is 15 residues. In germline, CDR1 is KGHDR, CDR2 SFDVKD. V gave up 4 bases and J gave up 8 bases, with 19 bases separating them.

The V gene is TRBV5-1, the J gene TRBJ2-2, with D unresolved. This CDR3 spans 13 amino acids. Germline V CDR1 and CDR2: SGHRS, YFSETQ. V was clipped by 5 bases and J by 4 bases, with 9 bases between them. CDR3 DNA sequence: TGCGCCAGCAGAGAAAGTAGCACCGGGGAGCTGTTTTTT. This gives the protein CASRESSTGELFF. The variable domain in full, with the rest retrieved from reference TRBV5-1 and TRBJ2-2, is KAGVTQTPRYLIKTRGQQVTLSCSPISGHRSVSWYQQTPGQGLQFLFEYFSETQRNKGNFPGRFSGRQFSNSRSEMNVSTLELGDSALYLCASRESSTGELFFGEGSRLTVL.

This clonotype came up a few times. Because the CDR3's place on the DNA is in doubt, the DNA is left out and the CDR3 is given as listed by TCRdb. The chain links TRBV15 to TRBJ2-2; the table's TRBD1 call for D was not verified on the DNA. From germline, CDR1 is LNHNV and CDR2 YYDKDF (reference sequence). From its first to its last residue, the CDR3 has 17 amino acids. CDR3 loop: CATSRDFGEGSFGELFF.

The chain has TRBV28 and TRBJ1-5, with D uncertain. CDR1 and CDR2 (germline): MDHEN, SYDVKM. V was trimmed by 8 bases and J by 5 bases, leaving 10 bases between them. The CDR3 extends over 12 amino acids. The CDR3 DNA reads as TGTGCCAGCGAACCGGAGGATCAGCCCCAGCATTTT. It codes for CASEPEDQPQHF.

This clonotype has only a few counts. The J gene is TRBJ2-6, the V gene TRBV6-5; possibly TRBD1 for D (5 bases). V lost 4 bases to trimming and J lost 1 base, with 17 bases between them. The CDR3 totals 18 residues. Per the germline V gene, CDR1 is MNHEY and CDR2 is SVGAGI. The chain's CDR3 is CASSSPGSLPSGANVLTF. For the CDR3, the DNA is TGTGCCAGCAGTTCTCCAGGGTCTCTGCCTTCTGGGGCCAACGTCCTGACTTTC.

This clonotype was observed a few times. The chain joins TRBV7-2 to TRBJ2-7; 7 bases map to TRBD1. The CDR3 runs to 15 residues. Per the germline V gene, CDR1 is SGHTA and CDR2 is FQGNSA. V shed 5 bases, J shed 4 bases, and the junction held 11 bases outside the gene matches. The CDR3 nucleotides read TGTGCCAGCAGCCCACAGCCGGGACAGACTTACGAGCAGTACTTC. This codes for CASSPQPGQTYEQYF. The whole variable domain, filled in from reference TRBV7-2 and TRBJ2-7, reads GAGVSQSPSNKVTEKGKDVELRCDPISGHTALYWYRQSLGQGLEFLIYFQGNSAPDKSGLPSDRFSAERTGGSVSTLTIQRTQQEDSAVYLCASSPQPGQTYEQYFGPGTRLTVT.

The chain couples TRBV20-1 to TRBJ2-7; D may be TRBD1 (6 bases). Germline values: CDR1 DFQATT, CDR2 SNEGSKA (reference sequence). V was clipped by 6 bases and J by 3 bases, with 9 bases between them. CDR3 length: 11 amino acids. CDR3 bases: TGCAGTGCACGACAGGTCTACGAGCAGTACTTC. Protein product: CSARQVYEQYF.